This T cell receptor (beta chain) was sequenced in a study of control samples from healthy donors and cancer patients. J lost 0 bases, V lost 5 bases, and 6 bases had no gene match. From germline, CDR1 is LNHDA and CDR2 SQIVND (reference sequence). CDR3 size: 16 residues. Assay: immunoSEQ multiplex PCR; the TCRdb copy retains only in-frame clones and omits some. The table has approximately 150,000 clones, about 90% seen once; the top ten hold less than 8.5%. V gene TRBV19 combines with J gene TRBJ2-1; 8 bases fit TRBD1. Sequencing was done on a sample of blood. This TCR was recovered from a man aged 18 to 30 in good health. This CDR3 reads CASSRDRLSSYNEQFF. The CDR3 coding sequence is TGTGCCAGTAGTCGGGACAGGCTCAGCTCCTACAATGAGCAGTTCTTC. The entire variable domain, with the rest obtained from reference TRBV19 and TRBJ2-1, is as follows: DGGITQSPKYLFRKEGQNVTLSCEQNLNHDAMYWYRQDPGQGLRLIYYSQIVNDFQKGDIAEGYSVSREKKESFPLTVTSAQKNPTAFYLCASSRDRLSSYNEQFFGPGTRLTVL.